This TCR beta chain was observed in a study of blood T cell repertoires in COVID-19. Across the study: Samples came from the United States, Italy and Spain, spanning acute and convalescent COVID-19. Sample material is recorded as cDNA or gDNA derived from T cells, B-cell-depleted T cells, or PBMCs.

Germline loops: CDR1 LGHDT, CDR2 YNNKEL (reference sequence). CDR3 size: 14 residues. This clone was seen just once. A junction end diverges from the germline sequence, so it may reflect a read error. Authors' processing steps: Amplification of reference gene primers was used by the study to estimate nucleated cell counts. The assay was immunoSEQ multiplex PCR, and TCRdb's table has in-frame clones only and misses some. V and J calls and clone size are as listed in that table; D and trimming were resolved from the DNA. The data contain about 150,000 clones, 85% of them singletons. Seattle patient enrollment occurred during active infection, with longitudinal follow-up thereafter.

Sequences were obtained from peripheral blood. The TCR originated in a woman of 80 years or more with COVID-19, enrolled during active disease. V gene TRBV3-1 (or the pseudogene TRBV3-2) combines with J gene TRBJ2-7, with 10 bases fitting TRBD2. DNA of the CDR3: TGTGCCAGCAGCCAAGATCTTTTGGGGACTAGCGTGAACTTC. This sequence encodes CASSQDLLGTSVNF.